This paragraph reports one TCR beta chain. These data come from a study of PD-L1 blockade in urothelial cancer. Study at large: Blood underwent analysis 3 weeks (second dose) and 6 weeks after treatment began. Among blood samples, the median T cell count was roughly 150,000.

The repertoire was sequenced with immunoSEQ multiplex PCR; TCRdb's copy has only in-frame clones and lacks some. The sample shows 38,000 or so clones, around 80% of them seen only once. In germline, CDR1 is SGHRS, CDR2 YFSETQ. The V gene end was trimmed by 4 bases and the J gene end by 5 bases; junction bases not matched to a gene: 11. The CDR3 has 15 residues. The sample was PBMCs, taken around atezolizumab (anti-PD-L1) treatment. The J gene is TRBJ2-7, the V gene TRBV5-1; 8 bases align to TRBD1. The sequence came from a man in his 60s with urothelial cancer. This CDR3 is CASSIGQGTLNEQYF. The CDR3 DNA is TGCGCCAGCAGCATAGGACAGGGAACATTGAACGAGCAGTACTTC.